Here is one T cell receptor (beta chain) with its context. The data belong to a study of cytomegalovirus exposure and HLA in healthy donors. This table comes from immunoSEQ multiplex PCR, and its TCRdb copy is limited to in-frame clones, with some not included. The sample has 110,000 to 150,000 clones; roughly 89% are singletons. The V end was cut by 5 bases, the J end by 7 bases, with 14 bases between. The CDR3 extends over 13 amino acids. Looked up from germline, CDR1 is MNHEY and CDR2 is SVGAGI. This receptor was identified in a woman aged 18-29 years in good health and CMV-seropositive. The sequencing sample was made of PBMCs. The chain couples TRBV6-5 to TRBJ1-1; the D gene is possibly TRBD1 (6 bases). The CDR3 bases are TGTGCCAGCAGTCCCCGTAGGGGGGGTGAAGCTTTCTTT. It specifies CASSPRRGGEAFF.